This TCR beta chain was identified during a study of beta chain features in type 1 diabetes. CD45RO/CCR7/CD25/CD127/CD95/CD27 sorting isolated CD4+ naive, central memory, regulatory and stem cell-like memory cells. The CDR3 is 16 amino acids. Germline CDR1 reads SEHNR; CDR2 reads FQNEAQ (reference sequence). Losses at the gene ends were 0 bases for V and 2 bases for J; bases not matched to a gene: 4. Study outcomes and limitations: A moderate, significant TCRB CDR3 shortening appeared in type 1 diabetes across four CD4+ subsets. Compared with healthy donors, patients appeared to share more similar naive, central memory and regulatory TCRB repertoires. cDNA sequencing could over-represent cells with high TCR expression.

About this clone itself: Antigen specificity is unknown.

Reverse transcribing all isolated RNA meant expressed TCRB transcripts were sequenced. Profiling relied on immunoSEQ multiplex PCR, and the TCRdb table lists in-frame clones only, not all of them. Here the sample spans 100,000 to 150,000 clones, approximately 10% being singletons. The source is a man aged 25-45 years with type 1 diabetes. This chain uses TRBV7-9 with TRBJ1-5, with TRBD1 matching over 7 bases. Input material: central memory CD4+ T cells from blood. CDR3 sequence reads: CASSLAGTVGNQPQHF. CDR3 nucleotides: TGTGCCAGCAGCTTAGCGGGGACAGTCGGCAATCAGCCCCAGCATTTT.